These 9 T cell receptor beta chains share one sample of origin, sequenced in a study of CD8 T cells in ankylosing spondylitis (dated by TCRdb to 2015 to 2018). Here is what the overall study found, with its caveats: Blood from ankylosing spondylitis patients appeared to be characterized by a TCR beta motif made up of several highly homologous amino acid variants.

Their recognized antigens are unknown. The library came from 5' RACE. The instrument was an Illumina HiSeq 2500. TCRdb cleaned the public reads at Q25 with fastp, built clones with MiXCR and kept in-frame beta chains. CDR3 protein sequences are deduplicated, and each keeps its most common genes and DNA. The sample table records roughly 490,000 distinct CDR3 sequences; approximately 5.3% of these occur just once. The ten largest clones take up around 3.6% of the sample. The sequencing sample was made of blood, either unsorted or a sorted T cell fraction (not recorded which). Receptors were obtained from a male donor with ankylosing spondylitis.

V usage is TRBV6-1 and J usage is TRBJ2-3, with D tentatively TRBD1 or TRBD2 (5 bases each). Germline lookup yields CDR1 MNHNS and CDR2 SASEGT. The CDR3 has 15 amino acids. Trimming removed 3 bases at V and 6 bases at J, with 16 bases between. Here the CDR3 reads CASSDLLRGQDTQYF. As DNA, the CDR3 is TGTGCCAGCAGTGACCTCCTACGGGGCCAGGATACGCAGTATTTT.

At least ten counts were recorded for this clonotype. The V and J genes are TRBV4-3 and TRBJ2-5, with D possibly matching TRBD2 (6 bases). V was pared by 4 bases and J by 5 bases, with 23 bases between. From germline, CDR1 is LGHNA and CDR2 YSLEER. The CDR3 loop spans 17 amino acids. CDR3 in DNA: TGCGCCAGCAGCCTAGGACCCGGTCCAGCGGGTAGCGAGACCCAGTACTTC. Amino acid sequence: CASSLGPGPAGSETQYF.

Many counts were recorded for this clonotype. The chain couples TRBV7-9 to TRBJ2-2; D tentatively reads TRBD1 or TRBD2 (5 bases each). V lost 11 bases to trimming and J lost 3 bases, with 16 bases between them. Germline CDR1 reads SEHNR; CDR2 reads FQNEAQ (reference sequence). The CDR3 contains 14 residues. Written as DNA, the CDR3 is TGTGCCGGCCCCCGGGGCAGGGACACCGGGGAGCTGTTTTTT. The encoded protein is CAGPRGRDTGELFF.

Ten or more counts support this clonotype. This chain uses TRBV20-1 with TRBJ2-1; unclear D gene. V was trimmed by 0 bases and J by 7 bases, leaving 16 bases between them. Germline V gene data show CDR1 as DFQATT and CDR2 as SNEGSKA (reference sequence). The length of the CDR3 is 15 residues. CDR3 in amino acids: CSARDVRGQWNEQFF. In DNA form, the CDR3 reads TGCAGTGCTAGAGACGTTAGAGGCCAGTGGAATGAGCAGTTCTTC.

Ten or more counts support this clonotype. The chain joins TRBV6-2 or TRBV6-3 to TRBJ2-2; tentative D call: TRBD1 (5 bases). V dropped 6 bases and J dropped 4 bases, with 18 bases sitting between them. The germline V gene encodes CDR1 MNHEY and CDR2 SVGEGT. The CDR3 has 16 residues. CDR3 nucleotide sequence: TGTGCCAGCAGGGCACGGTGGCAGGGTAGCACCGGGGAGCTGTTTTTT. It yields the protein CASRARWQGSTGELFF.

This clonotype has a count of ten or more. This rearrangement joins TRBV27 to TRBJ1-1; D remains unclear. The V and J ends lost 2 bases and 0 bases respectively, with 10 bases between them. Germline V gene sequence: CDR1 MNHEY, CDR2 SMNVEV (reference sequence). The CDR3 loop spans 15 amino acids. The CDR3 DNA sequence: TGTGCCAGCAGTTTAGTAGGACCCATGAACACTGAAGCTTTCTTT. Translated, it gives CASSLVGPMNTEAFF.

This clonotype has ten or more counts. The chain carries TRBV7-2 and TRBJ2-3; 7 bases map to TRBD2. V lost 5 bases, J lost 3 bases, and 11 bases stayed unmatched. The CDR3 is made up of 16 amino acids. Per the germline V gene, CDR1 is SGHTA and CDR2 is FQGNSA. For the CDR3, the DNA is TGTGCCAGCAGCCCGGGTCGGGGGAGGGCGACAGATACGCAGTATTTT. It translates to CASSPGRGRATDTQYF. The complete variable domain, with remaining parts taken from reference TRBV7-2 and TRBJ2-3, reads GAGVSQSPSNKVTEKGKDVELRCDPISGHTALYWYRQSLGQGLEFLIYFQGNSAPDKSGLPSDRFSAERTGGSVSTLTIQRTQQEDSAVYLCASSPGRGRATDTQYFGPGTRLTVL.

This clonotype was seen repeatedly, ten times or more. The rearrangement uses TRBV11-2 and TRBJ2-5, with TRBD2 matching 9 bases. Germline V CDR1 and CDR2: SGHAT, FQNNGV. The length of the CDR3 is 17 residues. V lost 4 bases to trimming and J lost 2 bases; unmatched junction nucleotides: 11. The CDR3 DNA sequence: TGTGCCAGCAGCTCTTTACCAGCTAGCGGGAAGCAAGAGACCCAGTACTTC. This sequence encodes CASSSLPASGKQETQYF.

This clonotype was seen only a few times. The V and J genes are TRBV6-1 and TRBJ2-1, with 9 bases matching TRBD2. CDR3 length: 16 residues. The trim removed 6 bases at V and 0 bases at J, leaving 6 bases unmatched. Looked up from germline, CDR1 is MNHNS and CDR2 is SASEGT. CDR3 sequence reads: CASSKISGSSYNEQFF. CDR3 DNA sequence: TGTGCCAGCAGCAAAATTAGCGGGAGCTCCTACAATGAGCAGTTCTTC.